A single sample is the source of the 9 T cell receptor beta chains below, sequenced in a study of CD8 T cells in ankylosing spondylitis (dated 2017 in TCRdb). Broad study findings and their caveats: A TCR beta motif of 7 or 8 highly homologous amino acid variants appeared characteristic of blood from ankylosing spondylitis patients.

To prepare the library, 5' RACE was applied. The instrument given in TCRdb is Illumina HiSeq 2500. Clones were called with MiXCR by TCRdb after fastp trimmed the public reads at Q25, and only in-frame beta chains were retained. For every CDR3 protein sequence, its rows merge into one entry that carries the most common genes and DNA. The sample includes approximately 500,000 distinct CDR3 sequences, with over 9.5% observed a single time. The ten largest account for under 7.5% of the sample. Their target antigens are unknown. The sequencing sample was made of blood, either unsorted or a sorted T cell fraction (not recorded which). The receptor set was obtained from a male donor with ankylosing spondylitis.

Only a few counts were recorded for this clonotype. The CDR3 region is CASSQDGTEYYGYTF. The CDR3 bases are TGTGCCAGCAGCCAAGATGGGACAGAGTACTATGGCTACACCTTC. The V and J genes are TRBV14 and TRBJ1-2; 7 positions agree with TRBD1. V lost 0 bases to trimming and J lost 3 bases; unmatched junction nucleotides: 4. The germline CDR1 and CDR2 sequences are SGHDN and FVKESK. The CDR3 loop spans 15 amino acids. The full variable domain, in which reference TRBV14 and TRBJ1-2 provide the parts outside the CDR3, is EAGVTQFPSHSVIEKGQTVTLRCDPISGHDNLYWYRRVMGKEIKFLLHFVKESKQDESGMPNNRFLAERTGGTYSTLKVQPAELEDSGVYFCASSQDGTEYYGYTFGSGTRLTVV.

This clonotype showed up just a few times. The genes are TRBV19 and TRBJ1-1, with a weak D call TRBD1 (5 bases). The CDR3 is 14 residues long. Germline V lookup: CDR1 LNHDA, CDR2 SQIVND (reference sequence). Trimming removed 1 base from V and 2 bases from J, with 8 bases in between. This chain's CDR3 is CASSIVQANTEAFF. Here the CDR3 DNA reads TGTGCCAGTAGTATAGTACAGGCAAACACTGAAGCTTTCTTT. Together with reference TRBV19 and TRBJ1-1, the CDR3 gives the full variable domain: DGGITQSPKYLFRKEGQNVTLSCEQNLNHDAMYWYRQDPGQGLRLIYYSQIVNDFQKGDIAEGYSVSREKKESFPLTVTSAQKNPTAFYLCASSIVQANTEAFFGQGTRLTVV.

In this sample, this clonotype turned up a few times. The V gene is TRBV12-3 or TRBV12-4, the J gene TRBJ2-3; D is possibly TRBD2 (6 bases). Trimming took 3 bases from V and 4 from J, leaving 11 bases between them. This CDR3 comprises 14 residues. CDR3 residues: CASSFRLGADTQYF. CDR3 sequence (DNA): TGTGCCAGCAGTTTCCGACTAGGGGCAGATACGCAGTATTTT.

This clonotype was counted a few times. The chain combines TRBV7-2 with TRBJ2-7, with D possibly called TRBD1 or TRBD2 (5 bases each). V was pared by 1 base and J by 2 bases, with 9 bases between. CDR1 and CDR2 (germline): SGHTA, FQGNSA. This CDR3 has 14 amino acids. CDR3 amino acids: CASSLDRTAYEQYF. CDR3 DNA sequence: TGTGCCAGCAGCTTAGACAGGACTGCCTACGAGCAGTACTTC.

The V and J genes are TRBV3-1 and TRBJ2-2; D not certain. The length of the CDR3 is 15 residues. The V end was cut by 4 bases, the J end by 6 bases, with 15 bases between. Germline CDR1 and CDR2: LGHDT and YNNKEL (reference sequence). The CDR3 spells CASSPDPGGPGELFF. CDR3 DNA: TGTGCCAGCAGCCCGGATCCAGGTGGTCCCGGGGAGCTGTTTTTT. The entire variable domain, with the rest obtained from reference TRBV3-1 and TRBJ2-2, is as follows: DTAVSQTPKYLVTQMGNDKSIKCEQNLGHDTMYWYKQDSKKFLKIMFSYNNKELIINETVPNRFSPKSPDKAHLNLHINSLELGDSAVYFCASSPDPGGPGELFFGEGSRLTVL.

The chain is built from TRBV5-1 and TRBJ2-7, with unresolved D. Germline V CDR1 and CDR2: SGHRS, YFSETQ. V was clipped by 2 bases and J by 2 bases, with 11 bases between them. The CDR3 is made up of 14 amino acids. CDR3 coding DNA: TGCGCCAGCAGCTTTACCGGGTCCCCCTACGAGCAGTACGTC. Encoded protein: CASSFTGSPYEQYV.

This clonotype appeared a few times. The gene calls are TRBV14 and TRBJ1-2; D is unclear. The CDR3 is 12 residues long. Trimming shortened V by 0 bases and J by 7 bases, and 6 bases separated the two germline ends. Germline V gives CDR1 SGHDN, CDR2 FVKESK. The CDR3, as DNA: TGTGCCAGCAGCCAAGATAGGGTTGGCTACACCTTC. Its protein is CASSQDRVGYTF.

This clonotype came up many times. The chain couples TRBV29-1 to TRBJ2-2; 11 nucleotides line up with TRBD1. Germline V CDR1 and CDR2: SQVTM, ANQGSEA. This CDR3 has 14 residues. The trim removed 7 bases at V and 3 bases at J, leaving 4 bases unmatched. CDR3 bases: TGCAGCGGAGGACAGGGGGCTTACACCGGGGAGCTGTTTTTT. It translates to CSGGQGAYTGELFF.

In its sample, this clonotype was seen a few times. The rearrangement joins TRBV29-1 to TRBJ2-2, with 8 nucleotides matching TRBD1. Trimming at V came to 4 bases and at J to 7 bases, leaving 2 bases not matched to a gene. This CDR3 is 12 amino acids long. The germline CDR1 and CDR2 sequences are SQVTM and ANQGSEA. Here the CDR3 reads CSVGRGHGELFF. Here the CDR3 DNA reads TGCAGCGTTGGCAGGGGGCACGGGGAGCTGTTTTTT.